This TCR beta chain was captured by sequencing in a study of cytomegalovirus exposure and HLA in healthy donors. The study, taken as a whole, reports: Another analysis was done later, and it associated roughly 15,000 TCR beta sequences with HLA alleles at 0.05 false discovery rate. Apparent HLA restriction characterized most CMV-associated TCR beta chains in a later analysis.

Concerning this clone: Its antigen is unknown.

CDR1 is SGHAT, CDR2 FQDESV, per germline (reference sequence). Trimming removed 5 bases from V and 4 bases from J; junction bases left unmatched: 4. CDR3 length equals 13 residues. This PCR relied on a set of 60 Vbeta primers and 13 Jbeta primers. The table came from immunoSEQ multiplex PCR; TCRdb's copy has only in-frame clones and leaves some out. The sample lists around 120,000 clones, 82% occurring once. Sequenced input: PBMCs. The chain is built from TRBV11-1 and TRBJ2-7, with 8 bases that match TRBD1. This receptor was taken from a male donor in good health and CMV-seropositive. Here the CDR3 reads CASSPDRVYEQYF. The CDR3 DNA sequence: TGTGCCAGCAGCCCGGACAGGGTGTACGAGCAGTACTTC.